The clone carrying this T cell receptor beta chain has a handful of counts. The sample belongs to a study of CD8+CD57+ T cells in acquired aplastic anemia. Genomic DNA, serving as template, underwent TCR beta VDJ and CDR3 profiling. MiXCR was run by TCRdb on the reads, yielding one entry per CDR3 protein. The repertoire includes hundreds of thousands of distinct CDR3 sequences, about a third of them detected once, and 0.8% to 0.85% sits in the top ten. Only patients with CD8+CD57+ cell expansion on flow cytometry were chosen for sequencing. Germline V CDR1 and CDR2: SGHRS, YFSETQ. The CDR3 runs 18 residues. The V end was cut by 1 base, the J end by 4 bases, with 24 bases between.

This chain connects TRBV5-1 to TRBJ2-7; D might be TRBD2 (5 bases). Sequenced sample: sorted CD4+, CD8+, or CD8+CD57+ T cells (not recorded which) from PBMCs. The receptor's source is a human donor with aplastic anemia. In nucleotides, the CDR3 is TGCGCCAGCAGCTTGCGGAGGAGCGCAACTACCTTTGAGTACGAGCAGTACTTC. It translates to CASSLRRSATTFEYEQYF.